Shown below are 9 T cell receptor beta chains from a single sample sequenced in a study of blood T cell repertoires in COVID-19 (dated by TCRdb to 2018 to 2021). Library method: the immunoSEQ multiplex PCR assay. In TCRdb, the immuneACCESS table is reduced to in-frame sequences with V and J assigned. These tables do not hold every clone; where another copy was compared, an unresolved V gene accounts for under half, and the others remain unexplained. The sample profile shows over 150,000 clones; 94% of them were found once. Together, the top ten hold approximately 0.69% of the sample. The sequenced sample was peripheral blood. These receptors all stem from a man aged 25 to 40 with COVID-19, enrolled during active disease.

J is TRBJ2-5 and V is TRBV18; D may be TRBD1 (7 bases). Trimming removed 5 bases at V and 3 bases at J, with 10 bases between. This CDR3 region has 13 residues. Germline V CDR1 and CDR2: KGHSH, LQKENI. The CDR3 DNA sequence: TGTGCCAGCTCAGGCGGGACAGAAGAGACCCAGTACTTC. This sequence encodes CASSGGTEETQYF.

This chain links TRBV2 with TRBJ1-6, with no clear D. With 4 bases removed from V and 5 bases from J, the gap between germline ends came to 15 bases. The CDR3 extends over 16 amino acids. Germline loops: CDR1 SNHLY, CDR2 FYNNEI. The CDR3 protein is CASSVSSQKNNSPLHF. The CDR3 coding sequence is TGTGCCAGCAGTGTTAGCTCCCAGAAAAATAATTCACCCCTCCACTTT.

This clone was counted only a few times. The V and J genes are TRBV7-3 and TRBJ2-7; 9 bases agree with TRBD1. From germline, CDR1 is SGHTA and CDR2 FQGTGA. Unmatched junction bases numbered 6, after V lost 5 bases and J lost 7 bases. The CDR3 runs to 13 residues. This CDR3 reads CASSPDRGREQYF. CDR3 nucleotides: TGTGCCAGCAGCCCGGACAGGGGTCGTGAGCAGTACTTC.

The CDR3, as DNA: TGTGCCAGCAGTGAATTTGGGAGACTGGGGAACACTGAAGCTTTCTTT. This encodes CASSEFGRLGNTEAFF. The J gene is TRBJ1-1, the V gene TRBV25-1; D remains unclear. The CDR3 runs to 16 residues. The V gene's germline CDR1 is MGHDK and CDR2 SYGVNS. The V gene lost 1 base and the J gene lost 1 base, with 13 bases spanning the gap.

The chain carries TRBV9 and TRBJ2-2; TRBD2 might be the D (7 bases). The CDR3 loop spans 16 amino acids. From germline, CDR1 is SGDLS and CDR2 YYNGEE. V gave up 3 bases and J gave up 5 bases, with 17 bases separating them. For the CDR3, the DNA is TGTGCCAGCAGCGCCCGAAGGGGGGAGGGGACCGGGGAGCTGTTTTTT. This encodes CASSARRGEGTGELFF.

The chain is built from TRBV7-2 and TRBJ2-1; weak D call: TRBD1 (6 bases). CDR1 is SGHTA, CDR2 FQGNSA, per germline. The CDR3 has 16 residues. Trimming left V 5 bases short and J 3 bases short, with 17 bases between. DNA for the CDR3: TGTGCCAGCAGCCCTTCCCACAGGGTTGGCTACAATGAGCAGTTCTTC. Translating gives CASSPSHRVGYNEQFF.

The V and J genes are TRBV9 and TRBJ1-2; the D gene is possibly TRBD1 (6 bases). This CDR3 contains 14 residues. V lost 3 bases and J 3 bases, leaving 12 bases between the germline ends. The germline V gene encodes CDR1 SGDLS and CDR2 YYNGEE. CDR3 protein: CASSAGGPHYGYTF. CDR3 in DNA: TGTGCCAGCAGCGCCGGGGGGCCCCACTATGGCTACACCTTC.

CDR3 nucleotide sequence: TGTGCCACGACCCGTTCAGGGGGCGATGTGATCGGGGAGCTGTTTTTT. Its translation: CATTRSGGDVIGELFF. The chain joins TRBV10-3 to TRBJ2-2, with TRBD1 identical over 8 bases. The CDR3 totals 16 residues. V shed 10 bases, J shed 7 bases, and the junction held 17 bases outside the gene matches. CDR1 and CDR2 from the germline V gene are ENHRY and SYGVKD.

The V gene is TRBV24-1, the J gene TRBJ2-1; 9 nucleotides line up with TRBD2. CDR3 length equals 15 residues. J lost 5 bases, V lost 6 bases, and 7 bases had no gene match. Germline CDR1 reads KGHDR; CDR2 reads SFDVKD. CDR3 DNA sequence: TGTGCCACCAGTTCTAGCGGGGCGATAAACAATGAGCAGTTCTTC. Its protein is CATSSSGAINNEQFF.